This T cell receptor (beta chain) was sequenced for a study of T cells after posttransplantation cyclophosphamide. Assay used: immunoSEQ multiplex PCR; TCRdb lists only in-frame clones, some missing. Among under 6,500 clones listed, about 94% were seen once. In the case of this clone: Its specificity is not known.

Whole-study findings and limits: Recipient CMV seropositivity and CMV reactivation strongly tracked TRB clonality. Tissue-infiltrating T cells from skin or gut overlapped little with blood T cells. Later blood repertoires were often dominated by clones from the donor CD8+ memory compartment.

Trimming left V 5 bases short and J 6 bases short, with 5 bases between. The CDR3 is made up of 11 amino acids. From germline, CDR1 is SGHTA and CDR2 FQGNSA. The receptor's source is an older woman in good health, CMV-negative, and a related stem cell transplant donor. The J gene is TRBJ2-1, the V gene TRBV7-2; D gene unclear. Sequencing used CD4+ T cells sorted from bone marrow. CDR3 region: CASSRSNEQFF. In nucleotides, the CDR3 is TGTGCCAGCAGCCGGTCCAATGAGCAGTTCTTC.